These 3 T cell receptor beta chains were sequenced from one sample in a study of patients and donors after allogeneic stem cell transplantation. TCRdb called the RT-PCR reads again in MiXCR, with one record for every CDR3 protein. The sample includes 100,000 to 120,000 distinct CDR3 sequences, 35% of them seen just once. The sample was blood, either unsorted or a sorted T cell fraction (not recorded which). These receptors all stem from a human donor who was either an allogeneic HSCT recipient or a stem cell or donor lymphocyte infusion donor (not recorded which). It is not recorded whose cells these are; they may come from a transplant donor.

The chain carries TRBV11-2 and TRBJ2-6; D not certain. Germline CDR1 and CDR2: SGHAT and FQNNGV. This CDR3 region has 16 residues. Deletions cut 5 bases from V and 0 bases from J, with 11 bases between. CDR3 protein: CASSLVQFSGANVLTF. The CDR3 region has the DNA TGTGCCAGCAGCCTCGTCCAATTCTCTGGGGCCAACGTCCTGACTTTC.

The chain is built from TRBV7-2 and TRBJ2-5; the D is unclear. The end of the DNA aligns better with TRBJ2-1, so the J call may be wrong. The length of the CDR3 is 13 residues. Per germline, CDR1 SGHTA and CDR2 FQGNSA. In nucleotides, the CDR3 is TGTGCCAGCAGCCCCAAATGGAGAGAGACCCAGTTCTTC. Its translation is CASSPKWRETQFF.

The genes are TRBV20-1 and TRBJ2-3; TRBD2 matches 7 bases. The CDR3 sequence is 11 residues long. The junction had 1 base not matched to a gene; V was cut back by 6 bases and J by 4 bases. The germline V gene encodes CDR1 DFQATT and CDR2 SNEGSKA (reference sequence). CDR3 residues: CSAGGADTQYF. Written as DNA, the CDR3 is TGCAGTGCGGGAGGGGCAGATACGCAGTATTTT.